A selection of T cell receptor beta chains follows, all from one sample in a study of blood T cell repertoires in COVID-19. This table comes from immunoSEQ multiplex PCR, and its TCRdb copy is limited to in-frame clones, with some not included. The data contain 130,000 or so clones, roughly 90% of them singletons. The sample comprised peripheral blood. The receptors originated from a man in his forties with acute or convalescent COVID-19. Each CDR3 is given with its conserved first and last residue. The order of the fields is J gene, D gene, V gene, clone size, CDR3 protein, CDR3 DNA. A D gene is named only where the DNA matches it firmly. Part of the rows lack a size; the others show once, few, many or a class for expanded clones.

TRBJ1-5 | NA | TRBV6-5 | NA | CASWEVNNQPQHF | TGTGCCAGCTGGGAGGTTAACAATCAGCCCCAGCATTTT
TRBJ2-2 | TRBD2 | TRBV19 | NA | CASSIRRLAGVAGELFF | TGTGCCAGTAGTATTAGGCGACTAGCGGGAGTTGCCGGGGAGCTGTTTTTT
TRBJ2-5 | TRBD2 | TRBV19 | NA | CASSMPGGWETQYF | TGTGCCAGTAGTATGCCGGGGGGATGGGAGACCCAGTACTTC
TRBJ1-5 | NA | TRBV11-2 | NA | CASSLGRYSNQPQHF | TGTGCCAGCAGCTTAGGGAGGTATAGCAATCAGCCCCAGCATTTT
TRBJ1-5 | TRBD1 | TRBV4-3 | NA | CASSRSDRGSQPQHF | TGCGCCAGCAGCCGTTCCGACAGGGGGAGTCAGCCCCAGCATTTT
TRBJ2-3 | TRBD2 | TRBV6-1 | once | CASSELRGGTDTQYF | TGTGCCAGCAGTGAGTTGCGGGGGGGAACAGATACGCAGTATTTT
TRBJ2-2 | TRBD1 | TRBV9 | NA | CASSPRQGNTGELFF | TGTGCCAGCAGCCCCAGACAGGGGAACACCGGGGAGCTGTTTTTT
TRBJ1-2 | NA | TRBV5-8 | NA | CASSFARLYGYTF | TGTGCCAGCAGCTTCGCCAGATTATATGGCTACACCTTC
TRBJ2-7 | TRBD2 | TRBV7-8 | NA | CASTLGLAATYEQYF | TGTGCCAGCACCCTTGGGCTAGCGGCTACCTACGAGCAGTACTTC
TRBJ2-1 | TRBD2 | TRBV5-1 | NA | CASSLGGLESNEQFF | TGCGCCAGCAGCTTGGGGGGACTAGAAAGCAATGAGCAGTTCTTC